Shown below are 27 T cell receptor beta chains from a single sample sequenced in a study of T-cell memory formation after mild COVID-19. MiXCR, applied by TCRdb to the 5' RACE reads, yields one record per CDR3 protein. The sample records roughly 120,000 distinct CDR3 sequences, 20% to 25% being singletons. Sequencing was carried out using PBMCs or a T cell subset sorted from them (not recorded which). The receptors shown here come from a man in his late teens or twenties who had mild COVID-19 (a few samples of this study predate the infection). Cell type and time point are not known.

This clonotype was counted many times. The rearrangement uses TRBV5-6 and TRBJ1-5, with TRBD1 matching over 7 bases. The germline V gene encodes CDR1 SGHDT and CDR2 YYEEEE. The CDR3 totals 14 residues. V lost 0 bases to trimming and J lost 6 bases; unmatched junction nucleotides: 3. CDR3 residues: CASSLGQGVQPQHF. The CDR3 DNA reads as TGTGCCAGCAGCTTGGGACAGGGCGTTCAGCCCCAGCATTTT.

This clonotype was seen a single time. This chain connects TRBV7-6 to TRBJ1-1; 8 bases fit TRBD1. Germline CDR1 is SGHVS and CDR2 is FNYEAQ. This CDR3 has 17 residues. With V trimmed by 3 bases and J by 5 bases, 14 bases remained unmatched. The CDR3 coding sequence is TGTGCCAGCAGCTTCCAGGGGACAGGCGCCTTTCCGACTGAAGCTTTCTTT. Amino acids: CASSFQGTGAFPTEAFF. The whole variable domain, remainder taken from reference TRBV7-6 and TRBJ1-1, is GAGVSQSPRYKVTKRGQDVALRCDPISGHVSLYWYRQALGQGPEFLTYFNYEAQQDKSGLPNDRFSAERPEGSISTLTIQRTEQRDSAMYRCASSFQGTGAFPTEAFFGQGTRLTVV.

This clonotype was counted a few times. The chain has TRBV6-5 and TRBJ2-5; 8 nucleotides align to TRBD2. The CDR3 contains 16 residues. With V trimmed by 5 bases and J by 5 bases, 13 bases remained unmatched. CDR1 is MNHEY and CDR2 is SVGAGI in the germline V gene. CDR3 region: CASSRGGGRFQETQYF. CDR3 nucleotide sequence: TGTGCCAGCAGTCGAGGCGGGGGGCGGTTTCAGGAGACCCAGTACTTC.

This clonotype showed up just a few times. The chain recombines TRBV11-2 with TRBJ2-1, with 8 positions matching TRBD2. The CDR3 length is 12 residues. Germline CDR1 and CDR2: SGHAT and FQNNGV. V shed 5 bases, J shed 8 bases, and the junction held 2 bases outside the gene matches. The CDR3 protein is CASSPLADEQFF. The CDR3 DNA reads TGTGCCAGCAGCCCACTAGCGGATGAGCAGTTCTTC.

The rearrangement links TRBV7-9 to TRBJ2-2, with TRBD2 matching over 7 bases. The CDR3 runs 14 residues. Looked up from germline, CDR1 is SEHNR and CDR2 is FQNEAQ (reference sequence). V shed 8 bases, J shed 1 base, and the junction held 4 bases outside the gene matches. The CDR3 loop reads CASVPGGNTGELFF. Written as DNA, the CDR3 is TGTGCCAGCGTCCCGGGAGGGAACACCGGGGAGCTGTTTTTT.

This clonotype was observed a handful of times. The chain combines TRBV7-9 with TRBJ2-7, with a weak D call TRBD2 (6 bases). Germline V gives CDR1 SEHNR, CDR2 FQNEAQ (reference sequence). Trimming removed 3 bases at V and 3 bases at J, with 15 bases between. CDR3 length: 15 residues. The CDR3, as DNA: TGTGCCAGCAGCTTTCTCGGGACTCGGGACTACGAGCAGTACTTC. This encodes CASSFLGTRDYEQYF.

This clonotype was picked up many times. This rearrangement joins TRBV28 to TRBJ2-5, with 7 bases fitting TRBD1. CDR1 MDHEN and CDR2 SYDVKM come from the germline V gene. The V segment lost 3 bases and the J segment 1 base; nucleotides outside the gene matches: 2. This CDR3 is built from 14 residues. Here the CDR3 reads CASSLWDSQETQYF. CDR3 nucleotide sequence: TGTGCCAGCAGTTTGTGGGACAGCCAAGAGACCCAGTACTTC. Full variable domain (outside the CDR3, taken from reference TRBV28 and TRBJ2-5): DVKVTQSSRYLVKRTGEKVFLECVQDMDHENMFWYRQDPGLGLRLIYFSYDVKMKEKGDIPEGYSVSREKKERFSLILESASTNQTSMYLCASSLWDSQETQYFGPGTRLLVL.

V gene TRBV4-3 combines with J gene TRBJ1-2, with a weak D call TRBD1 (5 bases). From germline, CDR1 is LGHNA and CDR2 YSLEER. The CDR3 has 15 residues. Trimming cost V 1 base and J 5 bases, with 14 bases left between them. The CDR3 protein is CASSQGVGGTYGYTF. CDR3 coding DNA: TGCGCCAGCAGCCAAGGGGTGGGGGGGACGTATGGCTACACCTTC.

The table lists this clonotype with a few counts. The CDR3 is CASSLVGQGDTEAFF. For the CDR3, the DNA is TGTGCCAGCAGCTTAGTCGGACAGGGGGACACTGAAGCTTTCTTT. The chain is built from TRBV7-9 and TRBJ1-1; 10 nucleotides match TRBD1. Germline lookup yields CDR1 SEHNR and CDR2 FQNEAQ (reference sequence). The junction had 2 bases not matched to a gene; V was cut back by 1 base and J by 3 bases. The CDR3 is 15 residues long.

This clonotype was counted between two and nine times. The V call is TRBV4-3, the J call TRBJ2-2; tentatively, D is TRBD2 (7 bases). Trimming stripped 0 bases from V and 1 base from J, with 15 bases between. Germline-derived CDR1 and CDR2 are LGHNA and YSLEER. This CDR3 comprises 18 residues. CDR3 bases: TGCGCCAGCAGCCAAGATTGGATCGGGGGGCGGAACACCGGGGAGCTGTTTTTT. Encoded protein: CASSQDWIGGRNTGELFF.

This clonotype has only one observation. This chain uses TRBV24-1 with TRBJ2-1, with 8 bases lining up with TRBD2. Germline V gene sequence: CDR1 KGHDR, CDR2 SFDVKD. CDR3 length: 13 amino acids. The V segment lost 8 bases and the J segment 3 bases; nucleotides outside the gene matches: 2. DNA for the CDR3: TGTGCCACCACTGCGGGGGGCTACAATGAGCAGTTCTTC. Residues: CATTAGGYNEQFF.

V usage is TRBV6-6 and J usage is TRBJ1-1; maybe TRBD1 (6 bases). V lost 8 bases to trimming and J lost 2 bases, with 15 bases between them. Germline CDR1 MNHNY, CDR2 SVGAGI (reference sequence). The CDR3 runs to 14 residues. The CDR3 bases are TGTGCCAGCGGGGAAAGGGACATCAACACTGAAGCTTTCTTT. It translates to CASGERDINTEAFF.

This clonotype is a singleton in its sample. The V call is TRBV7-9, the J call TRBJ1-4; TRBD1 matches 9 bases. Per the germline V gene, CDR1 is SEHNR and CDR2 is FQNEAQ (reference sequence). The CDR3 contains 18 residues. The trim removed 2 bases at V and 7 bases at J, leaving 14 bases unmatched. The CDR3 DNA reads as TGTGCCAGCAGCTTAAGTGGAGGACAGGGGCTTCTGCGTGAAAAACTGTTTTTT. Translating gives CASSLSGGQGLLREKLFF.

The V gene is TRBV5-5, the J gene TRBJ2-7, with 10 bases identical to TRBD1. Germline CDR1 reads SGHKS; CDR2 reads YYEKEE (reference sequence). The CDR3 extends over 15 amino acids. Trimming took 4 bases from V and 3 from J; bases not matched to a gene: 7. Here the CDR3 reads CASSLGTGEGYEQYF. CDR3 sequence (DNA): TGTGCCAGCAGCCTCGGGACAGGGGAGGGCTACGAGCAGTACTTC.

The chain employs TRBV19 and TRBJ1-1; D gene uncertain. Trimming shortened V by 7 bases and J by 4 bases, and 13 bases separated the two germline ends. The CDR3 is 13 residues long. The germline V gene encodes CDR1 LNHDA and CDR2 SQIVND (reference sequence). The CDR3 coding sequence is TGTGCCAGTACCATAAATTTAGGCACTGAAGCTTTCTTT. Its protein is CASTINLGTEAFF.

This clonotype has more than one count but fewer than ten. The rearrangement uses TRBV7-2 and TRBJ1-1; possibly TRBD1 for D (5 bases). This CDR3 spans 16 amino acids. Germline CDR1 reads SGHTA; CDR2 reads FQGNSA. V lost 6 bases, J lost 4 bases, and 21 bases lay in between. For the CDR3, the DNA is TGTGCCAGCAGTTCATTAGGGCAGGGTCTGGGCACTGAAGCTTTCTTT. This sequence encodes CASSSLGQGLGTEAFF. Supplemented by reference TRBV7-2 and TRBJ1-1, the full variable domain reads GAGVSQSPSNKVTEKGKDVELRCDPISGHTALYWYRQSLGQGLEFLIYFQGNSAPDKSGLPSDRFSAERTGGSVSTLTIQRTQQEDSAVYLCASSSLGQGLGTEAFFGQGTRLTVV.

A few counts support this clonotype. V is TRBV7-6 and J is TRBJ1-2; 9 bases are shared with TRBD1. The germline V gene has CDR1 SGHVS and CDR2 FNYEAQ. The CDR3 is 15 residues long. The junction had 10 bases not matched to a gene; V was cut back by 5 bases and J by 6 bases. The CDR3 region is CASSVKTGGADGYTF. CDR3 bases: TGTGCCAGCAGCGTAAAAACAGGGGGCGCGGATGGCTACACCTTC.

The rearrangement uses TRBV20-1 and TRBJ2-3; a possible D gene is TRBD2 (5 bases). Germline V gene data show CDR1 as DFQATT and CDR2 as SNEGSKA (reference sequence). The CDR3 covers 18 residues. Trimming took off 6 bases at V and 2 bases at J, with 27 bases between the two ends. The CDR3 region is CSAPTLFRTGVTTDTQYF. DNA of the CDR3: TGCAGTGCCCCAACCCTTTTCCGGACTGGGGTTACCACAGATACGCAGTATTTT.

Only a few counts were recorded for this clonotype. V and J are TRBV4-1 and TRBJ2-1, with D hard to call. CDR3 length: 18 residues. The V gene lost 2 bases and the J gene lost 8 bases, with 25 bases spanning the gap. Germline values: CDR1 MGHRA, CDR2 YSYEKL. The CDR3 loop reads CASSQLLNGLVDYYEQFF. Written as DNA, the CDR3 is TGCGCCAGCAGCCAACTTCTTAATGGCCTCGTCGATTACTATGAGCAGTTCTTC.

CDR3 DNA: TGTGCCAGCAACAACGGGGGAGGGAATCAGCCCCAGCATTTT. Encoded protein: CASNNGGGNQPQHF. The V call is TRBV9, the J call TRBJ1-5, with D possibly TRBD1 on 5 matching bases. Trimming shortened V by 6 bases and J by 4 bases, and 14 bases separated the two germline ends. Germline V gene lookup returns CDR1 SGDLS and CDR2 YYNGEE. There are 14 residues in the CDR3.

The rearrangement links TRBV27 to TRBJ2-3, with 7 bases that match TRBD1. The CDR3 contains 15 residues. V trimming: 3 bases; J trimming: 2 bases; junction bases outside the gene matches: 5. Germline assignment: CDR1 MNHEY and CDR2 SMNVEV (reference sequence). The CDR3 DNA reads TGTGCCAGCAGTTTCAAAGACAGGGTCACAGATACGCAGTATTTT. Its translation is CASSFKDRVTDTQYF.

This clonotype was seen a few times. The rearrangement joins TRBV27 to TRBJ2-1; TRBD2 aligns across 7 bases. Germline lookup yields CDR1 MNHEY and CDR2 SMNVEV (reference sequence). V dropped 7 bases and J dropped 0; count of bases not matched to a gene: 9. This CDR3 contains 16 residues. CDR3 sequence (DNA): TGTGCCAGCACAAATAGCGGGTACAGCTCCTACAATGAGCAGTTCTTC. Protein product: CASTNSGYSSYNEQFF.

This clonotype was found many times. This chain joins TRBV7-9 and TRBJ2-4; the D is unclear. Germline V CDR1 and CDR2: SEHNR, FQNEAQ (reference sequence). V dropped 4 bases and J dropped 4 bases, with 5 bases sitting between them. The CDR3 sequence is 12 residues long. The CDR3 loop is CASSSLKNIQYF. CDR3 sequence (DNA): TGTGCCAGCAGCTCCTTAAAAAACATTCAGTACTTC.

The chain carries TRBV7-2 and TRBJ1-1; TRBD1 is a possible D gene (5 bases). This CDR3 is 17 amino acids long. CDR1 is SGHTA and CDR2 is FQGNSA in the germline V gene. Trimming left V 5 bases short and J 4 bases short, with 23 bases between. CDR3 DNA sequence: TGTGCCAGCAGCCCACCTCCCGGGGCTTCAGAAGGCACTGAAGCTTTCTTT. It encodes CASSPPPGASEGTEAFF.

CDR3 amino acids: CASSSHGTANYGYTF. The CDR3 nucleotides read TGTGCCAGCAGCTCTCACGGGACAGCTAACTATGGCTACACCTTC. This chain links TRBV7-9 with TRBJ1-2; 7 bases align to TRBD1. Germline CDR1 is SEHNR and CDR2 is FQNEAQ (reference sequence). V gave up 4 bases and J gave up 0 bases; unmatched junction bases: 5. This CDR3 has 15 residues.

The chain couples TRBV6-5 to TRBJ2-7; the D gene is possibly TRBD1 (6 bases). The germline gives CDR1 MNHEY, CDR2 SVGAGI. The CDR3 totals 14 residues. V lost 6 bases, J lost 2 bases, and 14 bases lay in between. The CDR3 reads CASSQVTGPYEQYF. CDR3 nucleotide sequence: TGTGCCAGCAGCCAAGTGACAGGACCCTACGAGCAGTACTTC.

In its sample, this clonotype was seen a few times. V usage is TRBV4-3 and J usage is TRBJ2-3; TRBD2 might be the D (6 bases). The germline gives CDR1 LGHNA, CDR2 YSLEER. Trimming left V 0 bases short and J 4 bases short, with 23 bases between. The CDR3 runs to 19 residues. CDR3 DNA sequence: TGCGCCAGCAGCCAAGATAGATCTAGCGCGGCTTGGGGGTCAGATACGCAGTATTTT. This translates into CASSQDRSSAAWGSDTQYF.